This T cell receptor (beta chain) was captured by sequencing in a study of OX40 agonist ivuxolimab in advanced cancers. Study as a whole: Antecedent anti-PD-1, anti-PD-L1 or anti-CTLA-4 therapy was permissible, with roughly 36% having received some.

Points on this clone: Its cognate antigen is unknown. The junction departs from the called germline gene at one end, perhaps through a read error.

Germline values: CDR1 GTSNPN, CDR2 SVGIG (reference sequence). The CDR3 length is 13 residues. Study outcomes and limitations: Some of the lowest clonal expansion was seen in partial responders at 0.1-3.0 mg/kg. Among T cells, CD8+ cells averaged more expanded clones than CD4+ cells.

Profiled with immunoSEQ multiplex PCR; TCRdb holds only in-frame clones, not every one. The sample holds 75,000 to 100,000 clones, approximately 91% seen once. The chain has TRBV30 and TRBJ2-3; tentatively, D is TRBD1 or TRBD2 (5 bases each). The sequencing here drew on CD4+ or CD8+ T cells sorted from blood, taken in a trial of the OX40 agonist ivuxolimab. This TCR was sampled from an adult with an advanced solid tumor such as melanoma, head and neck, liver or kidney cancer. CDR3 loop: CARSGTVGDTQYF. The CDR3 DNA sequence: TGTGCCCGGAGTGGGACCGTGGGAGATACGCAGTATTTT.